The 15 T cell receptor beta chains reported below all come from one sample, sequenced in a study of blood T cells in healthy people across ages. The authors ran a second PCR of about 7 to 12 cycles using a sample-barcoded 5' primer and a J-beta primer mix. TCRdb reprocessed the 5' RACE reads with MiXCR, giving one entry per CDR3 protein. The sample gives over 1.5 million distinct CDR3 sequences, about 50% of which show up once; approximately 2.1% is in the top ten. Sample: blood. All receptors come from a woman in her thirties or forties in good health.

V and J are TRBV6-6 and TRBJ2-7, with TRBD1 as a possible D gene (5 bases). V was clipped by 4 bases and J by 5 bases, with 12 bases between them. This CDR3 spans 13 amino acids. Germline-derived CDR1 and CDR2 are MNHNY and SVGAGI (reference sequence). The CDR3 here is CASSSLTVNEQYF. In nucleotides, the CDR3 is TGTGCCAGCAGTTCTTTGACAGTCAACGAGCAGTACTTC.

This clonotype was recorded only once. V usage is TRBV7-8 and J usage is TRBJ2-7; TRBD1 aligns across 11 bases. Germline CDR1 and CDR2: SGHVS and FQNEAQ. CDR3 size: 15 residues. Trimming took 5 bases from V and 8 from J; bases not matched to a gene: 11. CDR3 sequence reads: CASSKGGQGANKQYF. CDR3 sequence (DNA): TGTGCCAGCAGCAAAGGAGGACAGGGGGCGAACAAGCAGTACTTC.

This rearrangement joins TRBV7-2 to TRBJ2-3; 7 bases match TRBD2. The J segment lost 2 bases and the V segment lost 5 bases, leaving 13 bases of the junction unmatched. The germline V gene has CDR1 SGHTA and CDR2 FQGNSA. The CDR3 has 17 residues. CDR3 DNA sequence: TGTGCCAGCAGCACCCCTCTGGACGGGGGGTACACAGATACGCAGTATTTT. Amino acid sequence: CASSTPLDGGYTDTQYF. The full variable domain, completed using reference TRBV7-2 and TRBJ2-3, is GAGVSQSPSNKVTEKGKDVELRCDPISGHTALYWYRQSLGQGLEFLIYFQGNSAPDKSGLPSDRFSAERTGGSVSTLTIQRTQQEDSAVYLCASSTPLDGGYTDTQYFGPGTRLTVL.

This clonotype has a handful of counts. CDR3 protein: CSVGTGAGANVLTF. The CDR3 bases are TGCAGCGTGGGCACAGGGGCCGGGGCCAACGTCCTGACTTTC. V gene TRBV29-1 combines with J gene TRBJ2-6, with 7 bases fitting TRBD1. This CDR3 is built from 14 residues. J gave up 4 bases and V 6 bases, and 6 bases lay outside the gene matches. The germline gives CDR1 SQVTM, CDR2 ANQGSEA. Drawing the rest from reference TRBV29-1 and TRBJ2-6, the complete variable domain is SAVISQKPSRDICQRGTSLTIQCQVDSQVTMMFWYRQQPGQSLTLIATANQGSEATYESGFVIDKFPISRPNLTFSTLTVSNMSPEDSSIYLCSVGTGAGANVLTFGAGSRLTVL.

The chain is built from TRBV2 and TRBJ1-4; D gene unclear. Looked up from germline, CDR1 is SNHLY and CDR2 is FYNNEI. This CDR3 has 15 amino acids. Trimming removed 5 bases from V and 0 bases from J, with 10 bases in between. As DNA, the CDR3 is TGTGCCAGCAGTCTGACAACTGCAACTAATGAAAAACTGTTTTTT. This gives the protein CASSLTTATNEKLFF.

This clonotype appeared a few times. This rearrangement joins TRBV29-1 to TRBJ2-5; tentative D call: TRBD1 (5 bases). Germline V CDR1 and CDR2: SQVTM, ANQGSEA. Trimming stripped 4 bases from V and 3 bases from J, with 12 bases between. CDR3 length equals 13 residues. In DNA form, the CDR3 reads TGCAGCGTTGTGACAGCACTTAAAGAGACCCAGTACTTC. This encodes CSVVTALKETQYF.

Only a few counts were recorded for this clonotype. The rearrangement uses TRBV12-3 or TRBV12-4 and TRBJ1-2; 8 bases map to TRBD1. The CDR3 contains 14 residues. V shed 3 bases and J 4 bases; nucleotides not matched to a gene: 4. DNA for the CDR3: TGTGCCAGCAGTTTGGACAGGGCCGGCTATGGCTACACCTTC. This codes for CASSLDRAGYGYTF.

The V and J genes are TRBV6-6 and TRBJ2-7, with D tentatively TRBD1 (5 bases). Germline V gives CDR1 MNHNY, CDR2 SVGAGI (reference sequence). This CDR3 is built from 15 residues. V lost 6 bases and J lost 4, with 19 bases in between. CDR3 DNA: TGTGCCAGCAGACGATCCGGGCAGGGCCCTTACGAGCAGTACTTC. As protein: CASRRSGQGPYEQYF.

The rearrangement joins TRBV24-1 to TRBJ2-1; D tentatively reads TRBD1 or TRBD2 (5 bases each). Trimming removed 9 bases at V and 10 bases at J, with 12 bases between. The CDR3 extends over 11 amino acids. The germline CDR1 and CDR2 sequences are KGHDR and SFDVKD. The CDR3 nucleotides read TGTGCCACCCGCTTGGGGGTAGAGCAGTTCTTC. Translation gives CATRLGVEQFF.

On this clonotype: A much larger clonotype is one base distant, so this may be a read error. The chain employs TRBV7-9 and TRBJ1-5; a weak D match, TRBD1 (5 bases). Germline CDR1 SEHNR, CDR2 FQNEAQ (reference sequence). CDR3 length: 14 residues. V lost 5 bases to trimming and J lost 2 bases, with 10 bases between them. CDR3 protein: CASSAEQGNQPQHF. Written as DNA, the CDR3 is TGTGCCAGCAGCGCCGAACAGGGCAATCAGCCCCAGCATTTT.

Comments on this clonotype: A much larger clone differs from this one at a single base, so this may be a read error. The chain links TRBV7-2 to TRBJ1-2, with D hard to call. In germline, CDR1 is SGHTA, CDR2 FQGNSA. The CDR3 loop spans 14 amino acids. In DNA, the CDR3 is TGTGCCAGCAACTTAGGGCAGTCTATAGGGGGCTACACCTTC. Translating gives CASNLGQSIGGYTF.

This clonotype was seen only a few times. The V and J genes are TRBV29-1 and TRBJ1-2; D is possibly TRBD1 (5 bases). The ends were cut back, 6 bases at V and 4 bases at J, with 15 bases in the middle. Germline CDR1 SQVTM, CDR2 ANQGSEA. The CDR3 sequence is 13 residues long. CDR3 DNA sequence: TGCAGCGTAGAGAGCAGGGATTTCTATGGCTACACCTTC. Protein: CSVESRDFYGYTF. Filled out from reference TRBV29-1 and TRBJ1-2, the complete variable domain reads SAVISQKPSRDICQRGTSLTIQCQVDSQVTMMFWYRQQPGQSLTLIATANQGSEATYESGFVIDKFPISRPNLTFSTLTVSNMSPEDSSIYLCSVESRDFYGYTFGSGTRLTVV.

The rearrangement links TRBV7-2 to TRBJ2-7; a possible D gene is TRBD2 (5 bases). Judging by the DNA end, TRBJ2-5 fits better; the J call may be wrong. Germline V lookup: CDR1 SGHTA, CDR2 FQGNSA. The CDR3 spans 16 residues. The DNA for the CDR3 is TGTGCCAGCAGCATCCCCCGTATGGACGGGGAAGAGACCCAGTACTTC. Translating it yields CASSIPRMDGEETQYF.

The chain's CDR3 is CASSPSLAGAIDTQYF. CDR3 sequence (DNA): TGTGCCAGCAGCCCCAGCCTAGCGGGGGCGATAGATACGCAGTATTTT. This chain connects TRBV7-9 to TRBJ2-3; TRBD2 aligns across 10 bases. The CDR3 extends over 16 amino acids. After removal of 5 bases from V and 5 bases from J, the junction contained 10 bases not matched to a gene. Germline CDR1 and CDR2: SEHNR and FQNEAQ (reference sequence).

V usage is TRBV21-1 and J usage is TRBJ2-2. TRBV21-1 is noted as a pseudogene. This CDR3 region has 12 residues. The CDR3 nucleotides are TGTGCCAGCAGCAAATCGGAGGGGGAGCTGTTTTTT. Its protein product is CASSKSEGELFF.